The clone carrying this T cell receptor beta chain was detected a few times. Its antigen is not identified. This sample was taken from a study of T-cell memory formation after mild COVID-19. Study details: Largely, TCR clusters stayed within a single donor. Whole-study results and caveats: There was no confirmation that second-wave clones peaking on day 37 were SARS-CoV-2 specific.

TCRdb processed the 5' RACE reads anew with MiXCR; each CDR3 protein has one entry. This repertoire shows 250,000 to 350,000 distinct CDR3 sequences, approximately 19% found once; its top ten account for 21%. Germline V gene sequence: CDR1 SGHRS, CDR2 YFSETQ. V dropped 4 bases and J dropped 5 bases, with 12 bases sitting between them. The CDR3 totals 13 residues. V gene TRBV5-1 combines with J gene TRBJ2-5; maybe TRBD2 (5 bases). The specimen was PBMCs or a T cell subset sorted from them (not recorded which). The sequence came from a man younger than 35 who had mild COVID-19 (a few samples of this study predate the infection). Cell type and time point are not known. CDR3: CASSPWGDETQYF. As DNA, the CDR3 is TGCGCCAGCAGCCCCTGGGGAGATGAGACCCAGTACTTC. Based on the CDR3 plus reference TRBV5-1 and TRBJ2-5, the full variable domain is KAGVTQTPRYLIKTRGQQVTLSCSPISGHRSVSWYQQTPGQGLQFLFEYFSETQRNKGNFPGRFSGRQFSNSRSEMNVSTLELGDSALYLCASSPWGDETQYFGPGTRLLVL.